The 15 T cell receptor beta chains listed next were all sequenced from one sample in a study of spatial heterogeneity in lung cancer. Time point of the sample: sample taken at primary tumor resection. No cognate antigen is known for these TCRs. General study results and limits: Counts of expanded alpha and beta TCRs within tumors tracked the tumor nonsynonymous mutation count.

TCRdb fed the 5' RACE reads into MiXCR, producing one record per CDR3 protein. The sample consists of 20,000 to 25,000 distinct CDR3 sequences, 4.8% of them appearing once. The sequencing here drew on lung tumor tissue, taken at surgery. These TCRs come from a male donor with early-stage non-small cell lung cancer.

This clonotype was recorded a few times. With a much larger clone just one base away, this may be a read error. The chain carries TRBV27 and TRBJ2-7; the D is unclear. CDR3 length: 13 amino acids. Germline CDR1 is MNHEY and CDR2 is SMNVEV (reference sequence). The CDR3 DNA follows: TGTTCCAGCAGCCAACTCACCGCGGACGAGCAGTACTTC. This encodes CSSSQLTADEQYF.

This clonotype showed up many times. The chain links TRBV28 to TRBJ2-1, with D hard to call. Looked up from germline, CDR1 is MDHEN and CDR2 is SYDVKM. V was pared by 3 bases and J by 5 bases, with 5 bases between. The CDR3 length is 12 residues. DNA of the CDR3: TGTGCCAGCAGTTTTCCTCACAATGAGCAGTTCTTC. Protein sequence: CASSFPHNEQFF.

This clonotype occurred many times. CDR3 amino acids: CASSRRTGGVEQYF. The CDR3 region has the DNA TGTGCCAGCAGCCGCCGGACAGGGGGAGTTGAGCAGTACTTC. This rearrangement joins TRBV7-2 to TRBJ2-7; 10 bases map to TRBD1. Germline V lookup: CDR1 SGHTA, CDR2 FQGNSA. J was trimmed by 7 bases and V by 5 bases; bases with no gene match: 8. This CDR3 region has 14 residues. Filled out from reference TRBV7-2 and TRBJ2-7, the complete variable domain reads GAGVSQSPSNKVTEKGKDVELRCDPISGHTALYWYRQSLGQGLEFLIYFQGNSAPDKSGLPSDRFSAERTGGSVSTLTIQRTQQEDSAVYLCASSRRTGGVEQYFGPGTRLTVT.

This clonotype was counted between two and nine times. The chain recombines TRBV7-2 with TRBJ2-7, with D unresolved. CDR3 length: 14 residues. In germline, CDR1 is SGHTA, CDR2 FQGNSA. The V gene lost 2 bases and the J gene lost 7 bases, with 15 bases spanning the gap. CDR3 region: CASSLHSSSWEQYF. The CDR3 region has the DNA TGTGCCAGCAGCTTACACAGTTCGAGTTGGGAGCAGTACTTC.

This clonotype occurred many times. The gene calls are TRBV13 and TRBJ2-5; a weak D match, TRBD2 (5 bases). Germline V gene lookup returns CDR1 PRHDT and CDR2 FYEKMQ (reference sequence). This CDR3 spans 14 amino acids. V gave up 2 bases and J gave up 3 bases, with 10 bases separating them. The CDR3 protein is CASSLRTFKETQYF. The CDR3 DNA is TGTGCCAGCAGCTTAAGGACTTTCAAAGAGACCCAGTACTTC. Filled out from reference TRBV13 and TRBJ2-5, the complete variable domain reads AAGVIQSPRHLIKEKRETATLKCYPIPRHDTVYWYQQGPGQDPQFLISFYEKMQSDKGSIPDRFSAQQFSDYHSELNMSSLELGDSALYFCASSLRTFKETQYFGPGTRLLVL.

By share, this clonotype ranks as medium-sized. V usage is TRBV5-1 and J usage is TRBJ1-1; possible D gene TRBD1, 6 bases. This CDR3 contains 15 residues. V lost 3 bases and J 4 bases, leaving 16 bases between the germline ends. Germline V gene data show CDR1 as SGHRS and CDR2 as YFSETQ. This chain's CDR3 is CASSWEQGSGTEAFF. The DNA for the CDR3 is TGCGCCAGCAGCTGGGAGCAGGGGTCGGGCACTGAAGCTTTCTTT.

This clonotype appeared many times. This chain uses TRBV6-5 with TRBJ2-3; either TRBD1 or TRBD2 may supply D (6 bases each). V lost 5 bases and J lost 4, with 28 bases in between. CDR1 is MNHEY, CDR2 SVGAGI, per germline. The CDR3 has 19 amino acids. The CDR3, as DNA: TGTGCCAGCAGTCCGAATAACGGGGGCAGGGACCTAGTCTCAGATACGCAGTATTTT. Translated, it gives CASSPNNGGRDLVSDTQYF.

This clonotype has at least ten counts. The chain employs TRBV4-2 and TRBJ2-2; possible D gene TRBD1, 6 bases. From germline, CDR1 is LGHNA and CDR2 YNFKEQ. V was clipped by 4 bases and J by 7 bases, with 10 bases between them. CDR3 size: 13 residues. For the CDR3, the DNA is TGTGCCAGCAGCCCTTGGGACATCGGGGAGCTGTTTTTT. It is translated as CASSPWDIGELFF.

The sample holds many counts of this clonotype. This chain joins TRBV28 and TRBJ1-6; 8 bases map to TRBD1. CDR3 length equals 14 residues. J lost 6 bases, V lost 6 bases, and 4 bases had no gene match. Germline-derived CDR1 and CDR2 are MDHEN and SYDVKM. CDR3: CASRQGDGNSPLHF. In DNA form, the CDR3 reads TGTGCCAGCAGACAGGGGGACGGTAATTCACCCCTCCACTTT. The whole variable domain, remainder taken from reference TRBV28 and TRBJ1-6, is DVKVTQSSRYLVKRTGEKVFLECVQDMDHENMFWYRQDPGLGLRLIYFSYDVKMKEKGDIPEGYSVSREKKERFSLILESASTNQTSMYLCASRQGDGNSPLHFGNGTRLTVT.

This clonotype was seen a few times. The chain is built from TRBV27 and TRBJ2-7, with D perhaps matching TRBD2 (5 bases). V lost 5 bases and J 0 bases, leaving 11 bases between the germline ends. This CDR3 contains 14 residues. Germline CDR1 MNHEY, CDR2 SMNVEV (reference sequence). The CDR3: CASSNGGSSYEQYF. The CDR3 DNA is TGTGCCAGCAGTAATGGTGGGAGCTCCTACGAGCAGTACTTC.

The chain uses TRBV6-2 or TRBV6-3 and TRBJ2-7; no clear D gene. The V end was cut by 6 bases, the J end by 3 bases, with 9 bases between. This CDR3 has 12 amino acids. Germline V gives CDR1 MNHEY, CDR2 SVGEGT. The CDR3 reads CASSYPLYEQYF. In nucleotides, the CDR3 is TGTGCCAGCAGCTACCCGCTCTACGAGCAGTACTTC.

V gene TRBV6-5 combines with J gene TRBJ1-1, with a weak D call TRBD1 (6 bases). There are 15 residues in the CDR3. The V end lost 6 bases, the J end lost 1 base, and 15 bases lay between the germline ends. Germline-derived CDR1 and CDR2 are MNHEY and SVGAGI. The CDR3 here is CASSWYGQSNTEAFF. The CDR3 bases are TGTGCCAGCAGCTGGTACGGACAGTCGAACACTGAAGCTTTCTTT.

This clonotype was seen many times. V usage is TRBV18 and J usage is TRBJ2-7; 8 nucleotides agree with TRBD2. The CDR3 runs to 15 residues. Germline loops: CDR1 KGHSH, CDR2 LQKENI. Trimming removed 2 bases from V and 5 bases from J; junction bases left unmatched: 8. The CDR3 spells CASSPSGLEWDEQYF. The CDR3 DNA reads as TGTGCCAGCTCACCATCGGGACTAGAGTGGGACGAGCAGTACTTC.

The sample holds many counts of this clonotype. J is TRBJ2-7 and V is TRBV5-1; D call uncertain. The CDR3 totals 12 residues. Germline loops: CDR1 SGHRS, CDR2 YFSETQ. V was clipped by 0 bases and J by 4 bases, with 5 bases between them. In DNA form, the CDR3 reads TGCGCCAGCAGCTTGGCTAGATACGAGCAGTACTTC. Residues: CASSLARYEQYF.

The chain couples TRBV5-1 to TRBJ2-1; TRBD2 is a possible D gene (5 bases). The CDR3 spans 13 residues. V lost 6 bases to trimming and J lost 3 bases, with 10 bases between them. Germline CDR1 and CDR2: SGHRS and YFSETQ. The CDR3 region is CASTMGSYNEQFF. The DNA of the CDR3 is TGCGCCAGCACGATGGGGAGCTACAATGAGCAGTTCTTC.